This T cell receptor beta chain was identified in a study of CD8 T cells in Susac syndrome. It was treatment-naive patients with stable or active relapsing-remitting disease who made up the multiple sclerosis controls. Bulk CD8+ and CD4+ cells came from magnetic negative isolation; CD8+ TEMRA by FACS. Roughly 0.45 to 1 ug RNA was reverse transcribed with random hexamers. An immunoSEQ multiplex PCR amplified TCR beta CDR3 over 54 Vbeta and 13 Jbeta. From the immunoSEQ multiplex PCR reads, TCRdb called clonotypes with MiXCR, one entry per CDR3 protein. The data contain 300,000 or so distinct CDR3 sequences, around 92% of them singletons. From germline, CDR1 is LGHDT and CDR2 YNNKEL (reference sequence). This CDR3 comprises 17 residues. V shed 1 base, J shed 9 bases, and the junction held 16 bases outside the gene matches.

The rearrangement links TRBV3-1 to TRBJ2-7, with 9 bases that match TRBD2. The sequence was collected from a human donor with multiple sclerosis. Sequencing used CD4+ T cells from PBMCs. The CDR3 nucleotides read TGTGCCAGCAGCCAAGGAGTGGTAGCGGGAGTCCGATGGGGGCAGTACTTC. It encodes CASSQGVVAGVRWGQYF.